What follows is one TCR beta chain and its context. RNA transcripts provided the template for amplifying TCR beta CDR3 regions. The first round was an RT-PCR with HTBI primers, and the second round was a multiplex PCR. MiXCR, run by TCRdb on the multiplex PCR reads, gives a single entry per CDR3 protein. This sample carries about 700,000 distinct CDR3 sequences, roughly two fifths of them seen once, and the ten largest clones take 44%. J lost 9 bases, V lost 8 bases, and 10 bases had no gene match. The CDR3 totals 12 residues. The germline V gene encodes CDR1 SEHNR and CDR2 FQNEAQ (reference sequence). The sample is drawn from a study of Graves' ophthalmopathy and Graves' hyperthyroidism. Excluded were patients with other autoimmune diseases, uncontrolled infections, pregnancy or lactation.

The clonotype comes from an adult man with Graves' ophthalmopathy. The sequencing input was peripheral blood. The chain has TRBV7-9 and TRBJ2-7; 7 bases fit TRBD2. The CDR3 DNA sequence: TGTGCCAGCGCCCGGGGAGGGTTCGGGCAGTACTTC. Translation: CASARGGFGQYF. The full variable domain, rest sourced from reference TRBV7-9 and TRBJ2-7, is DTGVSQNPRHKITKRGQNVTFRCDPISEHNRLYWYRQTLGQGPEFLTYFQNEAQLEKSRLLSDRFSAERPKGSFSTLEIQRTEQGDSAMYLCASARGGFGQYFGPGTRLTVT.